These 32 T cell receptor beta chains came from one sample sequenced in a study of cytomegalovirus exposure and HLA in healthy donors. The PCR employed 60 Vbeta primers together with 13 Jbeta primers. The assay was immunoSEQ multiplex PCR, and TCRdb's table has in-frame clones only and misses some. In the table there are 85,000 to 100,000 clones, over 80% of which are singletons. What was sequenced was PBMCs. The source of these receptors is a female donor in good health and CMV-seropositive.

V and J are TRBV28 and TRBJ2-7; 7 bases agree with TRBD1. Germline V gene data show CDR1 as MDHEN and CDR2 as SYDVKM. V was pared by 2 bases and J by 6 bases, with 4 bases of the junction left unmatched. The length of the CDR3 is 13 residues. CDR3 region: CASSLIDRAEQYF. The CDR3 nucleotides read TGTGCCAGCAGTTTAATAGACAGGGCCGAGCAGTACTTC. Variable domain in full (rest from reference TRBV28 and TRBJ2-7): DVKVTQSSRYLVKRTGEKVFLECVQDMDHENMFWYRQDPGLGLRLIYFSYDVKMKEKGDIPEGYSVSREKKERFSLILESASTNQTSMYLCASSLIDRAEQYFGPGTRLTVT.

The chain recombines TRBV18 with TRBJ2-3; weak D call: TRBD1 (6 bases). V was trimmed by 6 bases and J by 0 bases, leaving 10 bases between them. Germline V CDR1 and CDR2: KGHSH, LQKENI. The CDR3 is made up of 14 amino acids. CDR3 coding DNA: TGTGCCAGCTCCCTAGACAGGAGCACAGATACGCAGTATTTT. It yields the protein CASSLDRSTDTQYF.

This chain joins TRBV5-6 and TRBJ2-7; D gene uncertain. Germline V gives CDR1 SGHDT, CDR2 YYEEEE. The length of the CDR3 is 13 residues. V was cut by 0 bases and J by 6 bases, with 10 bases left in between. CDR3 loop: CASSLAAAGEQYF. CDR3 bases: TGTGCCAGCAGCTTGGCTGCAGCAGGCGAGCAGTACTTC.

The rearrangement links TRBV7-9 to TRBJ2-7, with a weak D call TRBD1 (6 bases). CDR3 length: 14 residues. V was clipped by 5 bases and J by 3 bases, with 14 bases between them. The germline V gene has CDR1 SEHNR and CDR2 FQNEAQ (reference sequence). The CDR3 DNA reads as TGTGCCAGCAGCCCGGGAACAGGGCGCTACGAGCAGTACTTC. This sequence encodes CASSPGTGRYEQYF. Variable domain in full (rest from reference TRBV7-9 and TRBJ2-7): DTGVSQNPRHKITKRGQNVTFRCDPISEHNRLYWYRQTLGQGPEFLTYFQNEAQLEKSRLLSDRFSAERPKGSFSTLEIQRTEQGDSAMYLCASSPGTGRYEQYFGPGTRLTVT.

V usage is TRBV11-2 and J usage is TRBJ2-7; 7 nucleotides agree with TRBD1. Trimming at V came to 3 bases and at J to 3 bases, leaving 5 bases not matched to a gene. CDR3 size: 14 residues. CDR1 SGHAT and CDR2 FQNNGV come from the germline V gene. The CDR3 sequence is CASSFGTDFYEQYF. As DNA, the CDR3 is TGTGCCAGCAGCTTCGGGACAGACTTCTACGAGCAGTACTTC.

The chain carries TRBV12-2 and TRBJ2-3; the D call in the table, TRBD2, was not verified against the DNA. TRBV12-2 is a pseudogene locus. This CDR3 spans 16 amino acids. The CDR3 DNA is TGTGCAAGTCGCTTCGACGCGGGGGGCCAGGCAGATACGCAGTATTTT. Translation: CASRFDAGGQADTQYF.

The J gene is TRBJ2-3, the V gene TRBV5-1, with 8 bases fitting TRBD1. With 4 bases clipped from V and 1 base from J, the junction kept 2 bases outside the gene matches. Germline V CDR1 and CDR2: SGHRS, YFSETQ. CDR3 length equals 14 residues. CDR3 region: CASSATGGTDTQYF. The DNA for the CDR3 is TGCGCCAGCAGCGCGACAGGGGGCACAGATACGCAGTATTTT.

The chain couples TRBV7-2 to TRBJ2-7, with a possible D match to TRBD1 (6 bases). Germline CDR1 reads SGHTA; CDR2 reads FQGNSA. The CDR3 sequence is 14 residues long. V was trimmed by 4 bases and J by 2 bases, leaving 12 bases between them. For the CDR3, the DNA is TGTGCCAGCAGCTCCCTCCGGGACACCTACGAGCAGTACTTC. It yields the protein CASSSLRDTYEQYF.

This chain connects TRBV2 to TRBJ2-7; D is perhaps TRBD1 (6 bases). This CDR3 comprises 11 residues. Trimming took 9 bases from V and 6 from J, leaving 12 bases between them. CDR1 and CDR2 (germline): SNHLY, FYNNEI. CDR3 amino acids: CASAQGFEQYF. CDR3 DNA sequence: TGTGCCAGTGCACAGGGATTCGAGCAGTACTTC.

The rearrangement uses TRBV29-1 and TRBJ1-4, with TRBD1 identical over 9 bases. V lost 4 bases and J lost 8; bases outside the gene matches: 5. The CDR3 runs 13 residues. Germline CDR1 is SQVTM and CDR2 is ANQGSEA. DNA of the CDR3: TGCAGCGTTGGAAGGACAGGGGACGAAAAACTGTTTTTT. Amino acid sequence: CSVGRTGDEKLFF.

V is TRBV19 and J is TRBJ2-5; maybe TRBD2 (6 bases). Germline CDR1 LNHDA, CDR2 SQIVND (reference sequence). CDR3 length: 13 amino acids. Trimming left V 4 bases short and J 5 bases short, with 11 bases between. CDR3 sequence reads: CASSRGGVETQYF. CDR3 in DNA: TGTGCCAGTAGTAGAGGCGGGGTGGAGACCCAGTACTTC.

The CDR3 nucleotides are TGCAGCGTCGGGACTAGCGGGAGTTACGAGCAGTACTTC. It translates to CSVGTSGSYEQYF. The chain is built from TRBV29-1 and TRBJ2-7, with 14 bases that match TRBD2. The junction had 2 bases not matched to a gene; V was cut back by 6 bases and J by 4 bases. CDR3 length: 13 amino acids. The germline V gene has CDR1 SQVTM and CDR2 ANQGSEA.

The chain has TRBV15 and TRBJ1-4, with D hard to call. The CDR3 has 15 residues. Per the germline V gene, CDR1 is LNHNV and CDR2 is YYDKDF (reference sequence). Trimming pared 2 bases from V and 0 bases from J, leaving 7 bases between. The CDR3 region has the DNA TGTGCCACCAGCAGACGGTTTGCAACTAATGAAAAACTGTTTTTT. Amino acid sequence: CATSRRFATNEKLFF.

The J gene is TRBJ2-5, the V gene TRBV2; D possibly corresponds to TRBD1 (8 bases). The germline CDR1 and CDR2 sequences are SNHLY and FYNNEI. V lost 8 bases and J lost 1, with 14 bases in between. The length of the CDR3 is 14 residues. The CDR3 region is CASGGDRTQETQYF. DNA for the CDR3: TGTGCCAGCGGGGGGGACAGGACCCAAGAGACCCAGTACTTC.

This clone showed up just a few times. This chain uses TRBV6-5 with TRBJ1-2; perhaps TRBD1 as D (5 bases). Germline V CDR1 and CDR2: MNHEY, SVGAGI. V lost 0 bases to trimming and J lost 4 bases, with 12 bases between them. This CDR3 has 15 amino acids. The CDR3 DNA follows: TGTGCCAGCAGTTACTCGACAGCGGGAGCCTATGGCTACACCTTC. Translation: CASSYSTAGAYGYTF.

The V call is TRBV5-1, the J call TRBJ1-6, with TRBD1 matching over 7 bases. The CDR3 contains 15 residues. Germline trimming cut 5 bases from V and 7 bases from J; bases unmatched to any gene: 9. CDR1 SGHRS and CDR2 YFSETQ come from the germline V gene. CDR3 residues: CASRPAGTANSPLHF. The CDR3 coding sequence is TGCGCCAGCAGACCGGCAGGGACAGCAAATTCACCCCTCCACTTT.

The CDR3 DNA reads as TGTGCCGCCGAACAGGAATGGAATCAGCCCCAGCATTTT. The encoded protein is CAAEQEWNQPQHF. The rearrangement joins TRBV12-1 to TRBJ1-5; the table's D call TRBD1 went unverified against the DNA. TRBV12-1 has pseudogene status. The CDR3 runs 13 residues.

This chain links TRBV18 with TRBJ2-7, with 9 bases aligning to TRBD1. J gave up 2 bases and V 6 bases, and 8 bases lay outside the gene matches. Germline V gene lookup returns CDR1 KGHSH and CDR2 LQKENI. The CDR3 is 15 residues long. In nucleotides, the CDR3 is TGTGCCAGCTCGGCCGGGACAGGGAGCACCTACGAGCAGTACTTC. It is translated as CASSAGTGSTYEQYF.

The table lists this clone with a few counts. J is TRBJ1-5 and V is TRBV6-1; TRBD1 is a possible D gene (6 bases). CDR1 and CDR2 (germline): MNHNS, SASEGT. V dropped 5 bases and J dropped 4 bases, with 12 bases sitting between them. This CDR3 is 14 amino acids long. The CDR3 sequence: CASSSRGENQPQHF. CDR3 bases: TGTGCCAGCAGTTCCAGGGGCGAGAATCAGCCCCAGCATTTT.

The chain joins TRBV5-4 to TRBJ2-2, with 7 bases lining up with TRBD2. There are 13 residues in the CDR3. J was trimmed by 8 bases and V by 4 bases; bases with no gene match: 5. The germline gives CDR1 SGHNT, CDR2 YYREEE (reference sequence). Here the CDR3 reads CASSSRLAGELFF. Written as DNA, the CDR3 is TGTGCCAGCAGCAGTAGACTAGCTGGGGAGCTGTTTTTT.

The CDR3, as DNA: TGTGCCAGCAGTTCCCCCGGACAGGGAGGGAGCACAGATACGCAGTATTTT. Its protein is CASSSPGQGGSTDTQYF. This sequence joins TRBV27 and TRBJ2-3, with D perhaps matching TRBD1 (8 bases). Germline V lookup: CDR1 MNHEY, CDR2 SMNVEV (reference sequence). V lost 4 bases, J lost 0 bases, and 17 bases lay in between. This CDR3 is 17 amino acids long.

For the CDR3, the DNA is TGCGCCAGCAGCCAACCTGGACAGGGTGTCTCTGGGGCCAACGTCCTGACTTTC. This translates into CASSQPGQGVSGANVLTF. The gene calls are TRBV4-1 and TRBJ2-6; TRBD1 matches at 8 bases. CDR1 MGHRA and CDR2 YSYEKL come from the germline V gene. The CDR3 is 18 residues long. Trimming took 2 bases from V and 0 from J; bases not matched to a gene: 6.

The chain recombines TRBV19 with TRBJ1-2; unclear D gene. The CDR3 consists of 15 residues. V dropped 4 bases and J dropped 4 bases, with 16 bases sitting between them. CDR1 and CDR2 (germline): LNHDA, SQIVND (reference sequence). CDR3 protein: CASSTVPTRFYGYTF. In DNA form, the CDR3 reads TGTGCCAGTAGTACAGTGCCGACTCGCTTCTATGGCTACACCTTC. The full variable domain, its missing parts supplied by reference TRBV19 and TRBJ1-2, is DGGITQSPKYLFRKEGQNVTLSCEQNLNHDAMYWYRQDPGQGLRLIYYSQIVNDFQKGDIAEGYSVSREKKESFPLTVTSAQKNPTAFYLCASSTVPTRFYGYTFGSGTRLTVV.

This clone has just a few counts. The rearrangement joins TRBV5-1 to TRBJ1-1; 7 bases are a match to TRBD1. V shed 1 base, J shed 6 bases, and the junction held 21 bases outside the gene matches. Germline assignment: CDR1 SGHRS and CDR2 YFSETQ. The CDR3 loop spans 19 amino acids. The CDR3 protein is CASSLRGGGQGVGKSEAFF. CDR3 nucleotide sequence: TGCGCCAGCAGCTTGCGGGGGGGTGGGCAGGGGGTCGGGAAATCTGAAGCTTTCTTT. The variable domain in full, completed from reference TRBV5-1 and TRBJ1-1, reads KAGVTQTPRYLIKTRGQQVTLSCSPISGHRSVSWYQQTPGQGLQFLFEYFSETQRNKGNFPGRFSGRQFSNSRSEMNVSTLELGDSALYLCASSLRGGGQGVGKSEAFFGQGTRLTVV.

The gene calls are TRBV19 and TRBJ2-2; the D is unclear. The germline V gene encodes CDR1 LNHDA and CDR2 SQIVND (reference sequence). V lost 4 bases, J lost 0 bases, and 21 bases lay in between. The CDR3 covers 19 residues. Written as DNA, the CDR3 is TGTGCCAGTAGTACAGAAAGTTTGGTGGCGGCCGCGAACACCGGGGAGCTGTTTTTT. Translating it yields CASSTESLVAAANTGELFF.

This rearrangement joins TRBV5-1 to TRBJ2-5; 9 nucleotides line up with TRBD2. Germline CDR1 reads SGHRS; CDR2 reads YFSETQ. The ends lost 0 bases at V and 4 bases at J; junction bases unmatched: 13. This CDR3 region has 18 residues. The CDR3 DNA is TGCGCCAGCAGCTTGGGGGGATCAGCGGGGGGATTTGGAGAGACCCAGTACTTC. It encodes CASSLGGSAGGFGETQYF.

V and J are TRBV7-2 and TRBJ1-1; 7 bases are shared with TRBD1. J was trimmed by 0 bases and V by 5 bases; bases with no gene match: 6. Germline values: CDR1 SGHTA, CDR2 FQGNSA. The CDR3 runs 15 residues. The DNA for the CDR3 is TGTGCCAGCAGCGCCAGACAGGGAGTGAACACTGAAGCTTTCTTT. It codes for CASSARQGVNTEAFF.

This clone was observed a single time. This chain links TRBV5-1 with TRBJ2-7; D might be TRBD1 (5 bases). This CDR3 contains 12 residues. Looked up from germline, CDR1 is SGHRS and CDR2 is YFSETQ. The germline V and J ends were trimmed by 6 bases and 4 bases, with 11 bases remaining between them. The CDR3 region is CASKGDEYEQYF. The CDR3 bases are TGCGCCAGCAAAGGGGATGAGTACGAGCAGTACTTC.

The chain is built from TRBV18 and TRBJ1-1; D may be TRBD1 (6 bases). There are 14 residues in the CDR3. Germline V lookup: CDR1 KGHSH, CDR2 LQKENI. V shed 2 bases and J shed 0 bases, with 7 bases lying between them. For the CDR3, the DNA is TGTGCCAGCTCACCAGGGACACTGAACACTGAAGCTTTCTTT. As protein: CASSPGTLNTEAFF.

This clone was observed once. The chain is built from TRBV5-1 and TRBJ2-7; D unresolved. The CDR3 sequence is 14 residues long. The V gene lost 2 bases and the J gene lost 2 bases, with 11 bases spanning the gap. Germline-derived CDR1 and CDR2 are SGHRS and YFSETQ. The CDR3 nucleotides read TGCGCCAGCAGCTTACAGCCCGATCCCTACGAGCAGTACTTC. Encoded protein: CASSLQPDPYEQYF.

Turning to this clone: The identical CDR3 is also encoded by other nucleotide sequences in the sample. V usage is TRBV7-2 and J usage is TRBJ2-7, with D unresolved. V was clipped by 2 bases and J by 0 bases, with 8 bases between them. CDR3 length: 14 residues. Germline V gene data show CDR1 as SGHTA and CDR2 as FQGNSA. The DNA for the CDR3 is TGTGCCAGCAGCTTATCTTCGAGCTCCTACGAGCAGTACTTC. The encoded protein is CASSLSSSSYEQYF.

The genes are TRBV5-1 and TRBJ1-4; D is perhaps TRBD1 (5 bases). The germline gives CDR1 SGHRS, CDR2 YFSETQ. The CDR3 covers 14 residues. The V end was cut by 4 bases, the J end by 5 bases, with 12 bases between. CDR3 residues: CASSKVDRNEKLFF. The CDR3 DNA follows: TGCGCCAGCAGCAAGGTAGACAGAAATGAAAAACTGTTTTTT.